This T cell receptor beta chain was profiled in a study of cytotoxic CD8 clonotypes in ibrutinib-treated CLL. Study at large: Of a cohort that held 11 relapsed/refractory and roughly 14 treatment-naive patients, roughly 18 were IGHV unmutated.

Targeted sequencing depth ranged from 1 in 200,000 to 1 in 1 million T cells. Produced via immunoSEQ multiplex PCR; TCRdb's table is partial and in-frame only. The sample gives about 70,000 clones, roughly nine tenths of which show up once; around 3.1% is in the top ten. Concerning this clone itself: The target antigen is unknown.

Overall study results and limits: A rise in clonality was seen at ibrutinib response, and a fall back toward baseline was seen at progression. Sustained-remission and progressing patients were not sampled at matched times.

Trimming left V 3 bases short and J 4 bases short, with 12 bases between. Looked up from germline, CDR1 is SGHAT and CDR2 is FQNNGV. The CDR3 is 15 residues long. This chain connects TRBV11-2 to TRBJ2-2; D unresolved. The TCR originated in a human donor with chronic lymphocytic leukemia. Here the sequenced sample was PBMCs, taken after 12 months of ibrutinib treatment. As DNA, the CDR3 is TGTGCCAGCAGCTTCAATGGTGGCGTCACCGGGGAGCTGTTTTTT. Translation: CASSFNGGVTGELFF.